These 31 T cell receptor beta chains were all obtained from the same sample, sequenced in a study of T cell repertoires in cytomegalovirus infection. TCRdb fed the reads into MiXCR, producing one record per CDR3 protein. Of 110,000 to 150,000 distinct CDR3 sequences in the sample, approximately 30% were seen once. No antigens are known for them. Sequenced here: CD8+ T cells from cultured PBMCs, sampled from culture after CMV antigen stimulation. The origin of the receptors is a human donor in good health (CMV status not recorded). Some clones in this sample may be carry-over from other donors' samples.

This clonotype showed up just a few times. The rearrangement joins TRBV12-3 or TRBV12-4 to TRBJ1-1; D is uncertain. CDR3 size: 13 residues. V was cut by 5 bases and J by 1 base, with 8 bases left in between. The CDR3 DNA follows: TGTGCCAGCAGTGAACTCCGGAACACTGAAGCTTTCTTT. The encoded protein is CASSELRNTEAFF.

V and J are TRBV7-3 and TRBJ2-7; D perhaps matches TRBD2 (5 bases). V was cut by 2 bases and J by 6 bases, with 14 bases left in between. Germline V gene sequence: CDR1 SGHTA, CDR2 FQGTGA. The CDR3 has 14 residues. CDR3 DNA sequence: TGTGCCAGCAGCTTAGGTGGAGGCCTAGTCGAGCAGTACTTC. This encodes CASSLGGGLVEQYF.

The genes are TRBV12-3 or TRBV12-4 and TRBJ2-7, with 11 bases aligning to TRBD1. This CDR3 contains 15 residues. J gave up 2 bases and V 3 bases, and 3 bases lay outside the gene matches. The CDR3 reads CASSFRTGGTYEQYF. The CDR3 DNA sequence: TGTGCCAGCAGTTTTAGGACAGGGGGCACCTACGAGCAGTACTTC.

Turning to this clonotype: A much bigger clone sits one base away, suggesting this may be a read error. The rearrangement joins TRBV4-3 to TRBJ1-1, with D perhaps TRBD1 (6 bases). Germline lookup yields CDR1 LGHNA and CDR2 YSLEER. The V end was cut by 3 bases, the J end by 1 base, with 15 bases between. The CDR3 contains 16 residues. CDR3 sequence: CASSHAWGRGNTEAFF. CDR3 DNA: TGCGCCAGCAGCCATGCCTGGGGGCGGGGGAACACTGAAGCTTTCTTT.

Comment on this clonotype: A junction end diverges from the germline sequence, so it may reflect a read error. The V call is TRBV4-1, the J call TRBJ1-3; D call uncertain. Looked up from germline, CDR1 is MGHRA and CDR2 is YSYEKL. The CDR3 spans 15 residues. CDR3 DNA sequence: TGCGCCAGCAGCCAAGCGGGGAACTCTGGAAACACCATGTATTTT. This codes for CASSQAGNSGNTMYF.

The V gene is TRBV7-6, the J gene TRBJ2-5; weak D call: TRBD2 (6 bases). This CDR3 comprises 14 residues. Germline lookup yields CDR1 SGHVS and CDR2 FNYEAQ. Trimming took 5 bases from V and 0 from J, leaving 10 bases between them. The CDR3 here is CASSHRDYQETQYF. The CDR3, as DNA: TGTGCCAGCAGCCACCGGGACTACCAAGAGACCCAGTACTTC.

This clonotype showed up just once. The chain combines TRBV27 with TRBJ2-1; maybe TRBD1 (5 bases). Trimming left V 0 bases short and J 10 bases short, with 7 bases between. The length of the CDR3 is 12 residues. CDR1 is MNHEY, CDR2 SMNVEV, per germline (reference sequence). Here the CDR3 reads CASSLSWGEQFF. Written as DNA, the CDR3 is TGTGCCAGCAGTTTATCGTGGGGCGAGCAGTTCTTC.

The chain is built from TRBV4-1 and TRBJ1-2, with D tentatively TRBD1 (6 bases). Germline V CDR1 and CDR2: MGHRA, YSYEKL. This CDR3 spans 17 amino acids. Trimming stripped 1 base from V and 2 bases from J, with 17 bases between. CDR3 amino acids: CASSQVWGQTGNYGYTF. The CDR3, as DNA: TGCGCCAGCAGCCAAGTATGGGGGCAAACAGGGAACTATGGCTACACCTTC.

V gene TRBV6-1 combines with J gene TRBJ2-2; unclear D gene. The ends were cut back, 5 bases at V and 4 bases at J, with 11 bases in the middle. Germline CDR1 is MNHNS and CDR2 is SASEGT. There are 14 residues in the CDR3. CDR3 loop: CASSLRPSTGELFF. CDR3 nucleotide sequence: TGTGCCAGCAGTCTGCGACCGAGCACCGGGGAGCTGTTTTTT.

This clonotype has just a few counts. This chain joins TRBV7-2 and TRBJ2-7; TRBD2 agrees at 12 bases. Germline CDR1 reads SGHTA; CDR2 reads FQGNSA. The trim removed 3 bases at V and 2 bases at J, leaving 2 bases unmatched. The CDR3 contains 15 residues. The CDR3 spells CASSFTSGGTYEQYF. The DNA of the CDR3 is TGTGCCAGCAGCTTTACTAGCGGGGGGACCTACGAGCAGTACTTC.

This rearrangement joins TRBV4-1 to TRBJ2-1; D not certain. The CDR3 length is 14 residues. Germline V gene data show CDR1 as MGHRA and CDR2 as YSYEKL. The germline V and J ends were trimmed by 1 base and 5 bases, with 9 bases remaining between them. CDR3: CASSQGRADNEQFF. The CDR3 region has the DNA TGCGCCAGCAGCCAAGGACGGGCCGACAATGAGCAGTTCTTC.

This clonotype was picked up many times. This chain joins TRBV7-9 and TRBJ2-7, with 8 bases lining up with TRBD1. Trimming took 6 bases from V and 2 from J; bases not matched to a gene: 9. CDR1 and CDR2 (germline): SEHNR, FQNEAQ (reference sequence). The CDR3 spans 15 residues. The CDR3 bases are TGTGCCAGCAGTTCCAGGGGGCTACGTACCTACGAGCAGTACTTC. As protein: CASSSRGLRTYEQYF.

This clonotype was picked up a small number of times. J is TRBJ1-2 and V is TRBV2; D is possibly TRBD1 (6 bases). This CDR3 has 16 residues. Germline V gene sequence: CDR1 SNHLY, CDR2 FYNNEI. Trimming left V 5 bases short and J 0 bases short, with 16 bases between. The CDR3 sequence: CASSSQGIVANYGYTF. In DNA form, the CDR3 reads TGTGCCAGCAGTTCCCAGGGGATTGTAGCTAACTATGGCTACACCTTC.

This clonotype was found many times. The CDR3 is CASSLAGGSLFGYTF. In DNA, the CDR3 is TGTGCCAGCAGCTTAGCGGGGGGTAGCCTTTTCGGCTACACCTTC. The chain combines TRBV7-9 with TRBJ1-2, with D maybe TRBD1 (5 bases). V was pared by 0 bases and J by 8 bases, with 16 bases between. This CDR3 region has 15 residues. Germline-derived CDR1 and CDR2 are SEHNR and FQNEAQ (reference sequence).

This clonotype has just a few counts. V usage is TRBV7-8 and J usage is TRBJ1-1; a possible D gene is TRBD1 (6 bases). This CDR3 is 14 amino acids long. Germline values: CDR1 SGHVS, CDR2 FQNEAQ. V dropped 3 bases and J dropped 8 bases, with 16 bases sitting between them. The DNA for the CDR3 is TGTGCCAGCAGCTTCCCGGGACATAGTAGCGAAGCTTTCTTT. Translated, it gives CASSFPGHSSEAFF.

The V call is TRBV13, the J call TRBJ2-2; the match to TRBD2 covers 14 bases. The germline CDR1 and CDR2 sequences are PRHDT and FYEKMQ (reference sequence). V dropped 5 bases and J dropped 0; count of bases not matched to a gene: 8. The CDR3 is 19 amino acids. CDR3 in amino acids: CASSEWTSGGISNTGELFF. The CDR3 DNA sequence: TGTGCCAGCAGCGAATGGACTAGCGGGGGGATCTCGAACACCGGGGAGCTGTTTTTT.

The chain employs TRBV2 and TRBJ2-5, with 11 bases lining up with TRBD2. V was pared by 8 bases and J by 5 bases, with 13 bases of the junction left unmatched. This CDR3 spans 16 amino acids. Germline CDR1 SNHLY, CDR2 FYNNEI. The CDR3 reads CASQRGLAVGLETQYF. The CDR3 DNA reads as TGTGCCAGCCAAAGGGGACTAGCGGTGGGCCTTGAGACCCAGTACTTC.

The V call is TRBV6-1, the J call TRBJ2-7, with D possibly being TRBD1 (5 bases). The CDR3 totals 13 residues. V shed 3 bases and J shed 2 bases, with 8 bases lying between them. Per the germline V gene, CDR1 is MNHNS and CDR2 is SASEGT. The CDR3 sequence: CASSEGPTYEQYF. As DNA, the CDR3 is TGTGCCAGCAGTGAGGGGCCAACCTACGAGCAGTACTTC.

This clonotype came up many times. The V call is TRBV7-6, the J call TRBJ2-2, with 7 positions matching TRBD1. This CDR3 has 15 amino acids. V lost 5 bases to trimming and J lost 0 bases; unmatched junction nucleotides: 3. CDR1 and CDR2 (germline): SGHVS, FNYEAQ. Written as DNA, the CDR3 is TGTGCCAGCAGCCTGGGACAGACGAACACCGGGGAGCTGTTTTTT. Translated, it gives CASSLGQTNTGELFF.

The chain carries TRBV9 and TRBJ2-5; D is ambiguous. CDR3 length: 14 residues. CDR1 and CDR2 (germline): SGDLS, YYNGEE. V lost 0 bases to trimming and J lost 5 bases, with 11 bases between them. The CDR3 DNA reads TGTGCCAGCAGCGTAGACCCAGCCCGGGAGACCCAGTACTTC. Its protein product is CASSVDPARETQYF.

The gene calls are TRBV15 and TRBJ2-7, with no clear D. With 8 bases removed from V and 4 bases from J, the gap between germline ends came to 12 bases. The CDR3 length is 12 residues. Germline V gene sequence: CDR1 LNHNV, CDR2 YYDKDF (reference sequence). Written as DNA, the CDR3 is TGTGCCACCCGAGAATTGGGGTACGAGCAGTACTTC. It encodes CATRELGYEQYF.

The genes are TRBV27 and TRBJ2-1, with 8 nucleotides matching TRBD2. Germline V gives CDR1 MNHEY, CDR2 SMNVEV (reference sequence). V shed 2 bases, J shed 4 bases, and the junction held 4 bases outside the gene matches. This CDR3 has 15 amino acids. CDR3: CASSLGLAEYNEQFF. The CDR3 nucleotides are TGTGCCAGCAGTTTAGGACTAGCAGAGTACAATGAGCAGTTCTTC.

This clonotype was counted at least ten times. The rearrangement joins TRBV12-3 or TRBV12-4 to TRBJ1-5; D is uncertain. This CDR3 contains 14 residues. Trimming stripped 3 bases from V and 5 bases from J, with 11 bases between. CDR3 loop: CASSFVRGDQPQHF. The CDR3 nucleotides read TGTGCCAGCAGTTTCGTCCGGGGAGATCAGCCCCAGCATTTT.

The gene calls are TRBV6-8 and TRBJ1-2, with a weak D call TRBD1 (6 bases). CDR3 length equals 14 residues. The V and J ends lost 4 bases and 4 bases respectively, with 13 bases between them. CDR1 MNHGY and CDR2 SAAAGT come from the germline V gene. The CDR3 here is CASSSPGGGYGYTF. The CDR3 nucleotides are TGTGCCAGCAGTTCCCCCGGGGGCGGCTATGGCTACACCTTC.

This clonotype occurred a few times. The CDR3: CASSSTADSYNEQFF. The DNA for the CDR3 is TGTGCCAGCAGTTCCACAGCGGACTCCTACAATGAGCAGTTCTTC. V is TRBV6-2 or TRBV6-3 and J is TRBJ2-1; TRBD2 might be the D (5 bases). Germline CDR1 reads MNHEY; CDR2 reads SVGEGT. Trimming left V 4 bases short and J 0 bases short, with 10 bases between. The CDR3 is 15 amino acids.

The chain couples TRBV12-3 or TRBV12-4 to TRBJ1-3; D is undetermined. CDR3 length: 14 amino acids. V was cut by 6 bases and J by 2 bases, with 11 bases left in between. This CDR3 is CASSPQLAGNTIYF. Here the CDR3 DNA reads TGTGCCAGCAGCCCACAGCTGGCTGGAAACACCATATATTTT.

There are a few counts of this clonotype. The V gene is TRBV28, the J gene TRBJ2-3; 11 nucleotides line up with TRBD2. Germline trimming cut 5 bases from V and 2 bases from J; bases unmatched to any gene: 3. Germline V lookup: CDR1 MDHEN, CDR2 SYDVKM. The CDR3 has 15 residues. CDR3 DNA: TGTGCCAGCAGTGTACTAGCGGGGGTCACAGATACGCAGTATTTT. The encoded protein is CASSVLAGVTDTQYF.

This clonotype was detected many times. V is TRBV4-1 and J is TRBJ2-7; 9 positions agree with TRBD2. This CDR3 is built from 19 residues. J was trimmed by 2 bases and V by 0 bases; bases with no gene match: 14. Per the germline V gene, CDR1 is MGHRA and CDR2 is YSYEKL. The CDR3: CASSQDANLAGPYTYEQYF. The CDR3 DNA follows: TGCGCCAGCAGCCAAGACGCTAACCTAGCGGGGCCATATACCTACGAGCAGTACTTC.

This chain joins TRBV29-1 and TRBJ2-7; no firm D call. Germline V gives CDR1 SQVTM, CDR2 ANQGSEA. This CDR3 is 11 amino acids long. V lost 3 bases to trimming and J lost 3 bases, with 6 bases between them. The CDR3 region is CSVDFNYEQYF. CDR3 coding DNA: TGCAGCGTTGATTTTAACTACGAGCAGTACTTC.

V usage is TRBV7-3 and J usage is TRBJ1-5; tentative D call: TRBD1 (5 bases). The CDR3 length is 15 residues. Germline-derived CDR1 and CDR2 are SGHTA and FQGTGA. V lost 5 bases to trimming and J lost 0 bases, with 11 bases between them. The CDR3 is CASSLRTPSNQPQHF. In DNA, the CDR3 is TGTGCCAGCAGCCTACGGACACCTAGCAATCAGCCCCAGCATTTT.

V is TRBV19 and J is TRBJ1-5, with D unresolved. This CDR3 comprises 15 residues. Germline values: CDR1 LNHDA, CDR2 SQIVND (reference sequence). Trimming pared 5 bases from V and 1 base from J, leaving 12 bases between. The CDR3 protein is CASSDTETSNQPQHF. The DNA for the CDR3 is TGTGCCAGTAGTGATACAGAAACGAGCAATCAGCCCCAGCATTTT.